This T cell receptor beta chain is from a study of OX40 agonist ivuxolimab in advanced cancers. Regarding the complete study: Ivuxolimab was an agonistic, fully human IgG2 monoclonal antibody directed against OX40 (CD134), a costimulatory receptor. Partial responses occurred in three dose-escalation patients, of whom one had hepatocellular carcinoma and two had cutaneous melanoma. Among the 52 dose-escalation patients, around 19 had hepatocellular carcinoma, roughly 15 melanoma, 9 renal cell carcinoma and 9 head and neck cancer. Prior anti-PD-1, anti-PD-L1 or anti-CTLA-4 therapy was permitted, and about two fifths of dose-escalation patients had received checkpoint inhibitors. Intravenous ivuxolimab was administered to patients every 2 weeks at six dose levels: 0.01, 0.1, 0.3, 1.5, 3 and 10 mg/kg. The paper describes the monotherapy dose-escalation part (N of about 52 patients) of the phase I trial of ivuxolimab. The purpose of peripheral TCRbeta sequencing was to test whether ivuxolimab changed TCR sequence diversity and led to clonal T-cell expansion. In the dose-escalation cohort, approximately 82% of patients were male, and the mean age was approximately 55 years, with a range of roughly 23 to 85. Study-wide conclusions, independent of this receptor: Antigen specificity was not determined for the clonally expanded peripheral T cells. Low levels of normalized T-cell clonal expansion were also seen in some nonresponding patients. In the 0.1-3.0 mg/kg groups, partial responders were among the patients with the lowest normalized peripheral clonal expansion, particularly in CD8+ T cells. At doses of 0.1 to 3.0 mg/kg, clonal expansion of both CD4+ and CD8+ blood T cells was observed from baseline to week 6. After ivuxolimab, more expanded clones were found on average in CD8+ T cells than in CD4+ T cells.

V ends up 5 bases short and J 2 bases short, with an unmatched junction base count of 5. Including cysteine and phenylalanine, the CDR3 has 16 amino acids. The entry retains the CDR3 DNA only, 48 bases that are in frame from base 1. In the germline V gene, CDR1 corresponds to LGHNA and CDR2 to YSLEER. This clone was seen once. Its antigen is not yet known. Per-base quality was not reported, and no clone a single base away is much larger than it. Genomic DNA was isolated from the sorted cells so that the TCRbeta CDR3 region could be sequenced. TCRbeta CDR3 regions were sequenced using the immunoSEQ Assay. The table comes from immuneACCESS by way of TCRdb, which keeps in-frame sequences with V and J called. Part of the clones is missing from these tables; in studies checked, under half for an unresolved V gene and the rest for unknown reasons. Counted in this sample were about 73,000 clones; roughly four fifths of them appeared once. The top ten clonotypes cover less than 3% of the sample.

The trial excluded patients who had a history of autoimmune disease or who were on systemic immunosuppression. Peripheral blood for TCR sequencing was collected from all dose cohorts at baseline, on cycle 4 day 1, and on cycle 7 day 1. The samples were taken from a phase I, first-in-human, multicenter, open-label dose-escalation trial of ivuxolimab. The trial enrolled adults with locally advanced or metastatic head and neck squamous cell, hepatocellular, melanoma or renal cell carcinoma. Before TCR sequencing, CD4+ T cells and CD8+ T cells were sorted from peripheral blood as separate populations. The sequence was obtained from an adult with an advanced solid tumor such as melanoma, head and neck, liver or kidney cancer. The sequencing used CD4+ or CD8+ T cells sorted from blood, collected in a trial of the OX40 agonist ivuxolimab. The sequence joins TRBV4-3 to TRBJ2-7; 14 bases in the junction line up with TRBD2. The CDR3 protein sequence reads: CASSEGLAGVPYEQYF. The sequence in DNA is TGCGCCAGCAGCGAGGGACTAGCGGGAGTTCCCTACGAGCAGTACTTC.